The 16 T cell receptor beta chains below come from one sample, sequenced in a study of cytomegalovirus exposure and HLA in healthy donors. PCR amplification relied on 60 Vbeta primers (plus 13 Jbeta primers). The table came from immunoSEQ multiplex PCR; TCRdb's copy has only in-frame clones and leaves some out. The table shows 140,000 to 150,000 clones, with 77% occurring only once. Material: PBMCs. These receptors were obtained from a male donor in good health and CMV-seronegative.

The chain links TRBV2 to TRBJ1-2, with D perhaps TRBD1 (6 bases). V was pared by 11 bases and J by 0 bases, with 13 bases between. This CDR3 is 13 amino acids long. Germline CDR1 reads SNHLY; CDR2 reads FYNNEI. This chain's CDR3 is CAAGTNPNYGYTF. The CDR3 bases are TGTGCCGCTGGGACAAATCCTAACTATGGCTACACCTTC.

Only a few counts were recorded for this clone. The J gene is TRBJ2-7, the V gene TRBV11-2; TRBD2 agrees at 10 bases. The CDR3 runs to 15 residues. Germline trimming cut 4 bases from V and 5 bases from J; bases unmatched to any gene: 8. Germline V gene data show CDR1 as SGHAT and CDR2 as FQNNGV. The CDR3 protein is CASSSWLAGADEQYF. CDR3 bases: TGTGCCAGCAGCTCGTGGCTAGCGGGAGCAGACGAGCAGTACTTC.

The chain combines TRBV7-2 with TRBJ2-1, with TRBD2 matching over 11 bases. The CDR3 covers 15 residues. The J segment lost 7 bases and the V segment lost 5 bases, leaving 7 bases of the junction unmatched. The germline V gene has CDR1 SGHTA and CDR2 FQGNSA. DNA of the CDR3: TGTGCCAGCAGCCGTAGCGGGGGGGCGAAAAATGAGCAGTTCTTC. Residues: CASSRSGGAKNEQFF.

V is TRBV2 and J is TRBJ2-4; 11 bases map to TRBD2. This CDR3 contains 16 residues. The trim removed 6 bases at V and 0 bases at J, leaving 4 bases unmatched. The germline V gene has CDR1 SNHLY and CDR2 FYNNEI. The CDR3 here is CASREGLAVAKNIQYF. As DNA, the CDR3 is TGTGCCAGCAGGGAGGGACTAGCGGTAGCCAAAAACATTCAGTACTTC.

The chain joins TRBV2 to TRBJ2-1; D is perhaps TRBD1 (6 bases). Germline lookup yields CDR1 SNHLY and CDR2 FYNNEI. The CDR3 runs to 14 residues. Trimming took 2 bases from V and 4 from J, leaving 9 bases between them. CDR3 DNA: TGTGCCAGCAGTGAATGGACAGAGTACAATGAGCAGTTCTTC. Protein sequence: CASSEWTEYNEQFF.

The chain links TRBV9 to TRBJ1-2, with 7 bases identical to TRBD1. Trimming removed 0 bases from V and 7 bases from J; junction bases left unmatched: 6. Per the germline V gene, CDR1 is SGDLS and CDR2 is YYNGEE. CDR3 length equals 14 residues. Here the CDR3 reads CASSVERQGGGYTF. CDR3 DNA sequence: TGTGCCAGCAGCGTAGAGAGACAGGGCGGTGGCTACACCTTC.

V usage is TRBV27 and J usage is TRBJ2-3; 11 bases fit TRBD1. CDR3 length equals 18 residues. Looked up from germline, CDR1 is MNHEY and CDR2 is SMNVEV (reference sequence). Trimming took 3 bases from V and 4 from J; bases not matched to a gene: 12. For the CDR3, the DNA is TGTGCCAGCAGTTTGGTCGGACTGGGGACAGGGGGAGCAGATACGCAGTATTTT. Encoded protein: CASSLVGLGTGGADTQYF.

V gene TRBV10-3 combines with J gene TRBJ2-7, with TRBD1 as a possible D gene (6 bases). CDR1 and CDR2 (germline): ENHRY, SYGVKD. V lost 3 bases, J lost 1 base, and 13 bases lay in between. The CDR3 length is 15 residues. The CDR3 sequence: CAISEGQPPSYEQYF. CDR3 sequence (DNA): TGTGCCATCAGTGAAGGACAGCCACCGTCCTACGAGCAGTACTTC.

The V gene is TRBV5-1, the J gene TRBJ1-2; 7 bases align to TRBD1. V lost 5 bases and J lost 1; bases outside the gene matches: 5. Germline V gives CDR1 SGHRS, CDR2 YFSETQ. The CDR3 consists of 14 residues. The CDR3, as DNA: TGCGCCAGCAGAAAAGGGGGCGATAACTATGGCTACACCTTC. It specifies CASRKGGDNYGYTF.

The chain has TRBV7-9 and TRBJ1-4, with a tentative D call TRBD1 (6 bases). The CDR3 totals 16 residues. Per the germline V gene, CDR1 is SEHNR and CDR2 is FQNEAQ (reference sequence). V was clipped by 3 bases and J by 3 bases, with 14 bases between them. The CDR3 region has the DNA TGTGCCAGCAGCTTTTCTACACAGGGACCTAATGAAAAACTGTTTTTT. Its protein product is CASSFSTQGPNEKLFF.

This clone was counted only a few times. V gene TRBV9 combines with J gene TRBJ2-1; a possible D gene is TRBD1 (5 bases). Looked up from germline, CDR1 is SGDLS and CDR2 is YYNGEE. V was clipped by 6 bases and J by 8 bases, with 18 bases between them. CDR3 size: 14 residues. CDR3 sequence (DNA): TGTGCCAGCACCCCCGTGGGTGGGGCGGATGAGCAGTTCTTC. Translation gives CASTPVGGADEQFF.

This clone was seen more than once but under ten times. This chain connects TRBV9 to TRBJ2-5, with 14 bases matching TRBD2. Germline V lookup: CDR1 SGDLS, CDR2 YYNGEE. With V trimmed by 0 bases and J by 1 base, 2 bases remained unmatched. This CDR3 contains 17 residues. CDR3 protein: CASSVGGLAGAQETQYF. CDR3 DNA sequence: TGTGCCAGCAGCGTAGGGGGACTAGCGGGGGCCCAAGAGACCCAGTACTTC.

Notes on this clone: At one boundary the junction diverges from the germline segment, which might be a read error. CDR3 nucleotide sequence: TGTTCCAGCAACCCGGGACAGAAAAACTATGGCTACACCTTC. Its protein product is CSSNPGQKNYGYTF. This chain links TRBV7-9 with TRBJ1-2; the match to TRBD1 covers 7 bases. Per the germline V gene, CDR1 is SEHNR and CDR2 is FQNEAQ (reference sequence). There are 14 residues in the CDR3.

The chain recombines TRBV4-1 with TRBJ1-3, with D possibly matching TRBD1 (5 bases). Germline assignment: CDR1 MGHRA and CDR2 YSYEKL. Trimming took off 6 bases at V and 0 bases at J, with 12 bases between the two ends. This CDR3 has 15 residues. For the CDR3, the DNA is TGCGCCAGCAGTCGGGACTCAAACTCTGGAAACACCATATATTTT. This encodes CASSRDSNSGNTIYF.

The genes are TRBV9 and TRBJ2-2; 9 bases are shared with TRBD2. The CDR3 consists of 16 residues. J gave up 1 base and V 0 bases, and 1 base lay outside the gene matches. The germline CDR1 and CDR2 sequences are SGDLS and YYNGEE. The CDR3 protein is CASSVVAGVNTGELFF. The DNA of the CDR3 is TGTGCCAGCAGCGTAGTAGCGGGGGTGAACACCGGGGAGCTGTTTTTT.

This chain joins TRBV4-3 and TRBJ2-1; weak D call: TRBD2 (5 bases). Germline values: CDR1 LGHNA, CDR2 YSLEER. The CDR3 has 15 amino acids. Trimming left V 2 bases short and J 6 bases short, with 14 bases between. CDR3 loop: CASSQSPTRGNEQFF. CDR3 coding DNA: TGCGCCAGCAGCCAATCACCGACCCGGGGCAATGAGCAGTTCTTC.